This TCR beta chain was identified in a study of cytomegalovirus exposure and HLA in healthy donors. This clone was counted a single time. V shed 2 bases and J 3 bases; nucleotides not matched to a gene: 3. The CDR3 totals 15 residues. Germline CDR1 and CDR2: MNHEY and SVGAGI. Primers for the PCR totalled 60 Vbeta and 13 Jbeta. Only in-frame clones appear in the TCRdb table, and some are missing; sequencing was by immunoSEQ multiplex PCR. The data show around 89,000 clones, over 70% seen once. The chain joins TRBV6-5 to TRBJ2-1; 8 bases agree with TRBD1. This sequence originates from a girl aged 2 to 10 in good health and CMV-seropositive. The specimen sequenced was PBMCs. CDR3 bases: TGTGCCAGCAGTTACGAGACAGGGGACTACAATGAGCAGTTCTTC. Amino acids: CASSYETGDYNEQFF.